Sequencing of this T cell receptor (beta chain) was carried out in a study of Ad26.COV2.S vaccination and SARS-CoV-2 variants. In regard to this clone: Sequence at one end of the junction differs from germline and may be a read error.

The treatment: around 19 received Ad26.COV2.S at low or high dose, single or two shots; roughly five received placebo; per-sample allocation not given. Day 63 following the first vaccine or placebo injection was when the samples were taken. At a Boston site, the person donating was an adult of 18-55 years. Using immunoSEQ multiplex PCR, the repertoire was profiled, and TCRdb retains in-frame clones only, with some absent. The sample carries roughly 700,000 clones, roughly 90% recorded once. The CDR3 is 16 amino acids. Germline V CDR1 and CDR2: KGHSH, LQKENI. J is TRBJ1-6 and V is TRBV18; no reliable D call. This clonotype originated in a person between 18 and 65 years old who received the Ad26.COV2.S COVID-19 vaccine or a placebo. Sequenced here: peripheral blood, sampled in a trial of Ad26.COV2.S vaccine versus placebo. CDR3 loop: CASSPLATGYISPLHF. The CDR3 DNA is TGTGCCAGCTCACCACTAGCGACGGGATATATTTCACCCCTCCACTTT.